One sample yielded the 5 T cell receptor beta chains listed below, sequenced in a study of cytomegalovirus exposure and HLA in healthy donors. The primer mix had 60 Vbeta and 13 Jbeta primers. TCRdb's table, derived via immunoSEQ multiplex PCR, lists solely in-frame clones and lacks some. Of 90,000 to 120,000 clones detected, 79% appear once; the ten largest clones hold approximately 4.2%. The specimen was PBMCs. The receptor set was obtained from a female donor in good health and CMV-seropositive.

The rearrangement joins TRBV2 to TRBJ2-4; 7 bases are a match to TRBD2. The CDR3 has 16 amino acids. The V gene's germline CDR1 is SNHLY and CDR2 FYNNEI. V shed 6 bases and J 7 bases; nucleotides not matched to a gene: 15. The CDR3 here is CASRKASGTRANIQYF. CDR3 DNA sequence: TGTGCCAGCAGAAAGGCTAGCGGTACTAGGGCGAACATTCAGTACTTC.

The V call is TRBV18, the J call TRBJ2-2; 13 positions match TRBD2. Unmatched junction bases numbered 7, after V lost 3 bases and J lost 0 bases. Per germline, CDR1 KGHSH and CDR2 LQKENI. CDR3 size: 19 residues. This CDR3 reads CASSPRLAGGPANTGELFF. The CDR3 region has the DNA TGTGCCAGCTCACCCAGACTAGCGGGAGGCCCCGCGAACACCGGGGAGCTGTTTTTT.

In DNA, the CDR3 is TGTGCCAGCAGCAAGCGGGGGAATCCCAATGAGCAGTTCTTC. Residues: CASSKRGNPNEQFF. This chain links TRBV11-3 with TRBJ2-1; TRBD2 agrees at 8 bases. V dropped 5 bases and J dropped 6; count of bases not matched to a gene: 6. This CDR3 has 14 residues. Germline lookup yields CDR1 SGHNT and CDR2 YENEEA. The full variable domain, completed using reference TRBV11-3 and TRBJ2-1, is EAGVVQSPRYKIIEKKQPVAFWCNPISGHNTLYWYLQNLGQGPELLIRYENEEAVDDSQLPKDRFSAERLKGVDSTLKIQPAELGDSAVYLCASSKRGNPNEQFFGPGTRLTVL.

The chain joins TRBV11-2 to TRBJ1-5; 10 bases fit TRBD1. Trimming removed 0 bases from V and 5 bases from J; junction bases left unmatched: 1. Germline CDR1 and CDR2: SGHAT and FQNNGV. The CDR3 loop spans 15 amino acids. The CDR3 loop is CASSLEGTGDQPQHF. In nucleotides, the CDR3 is TGTGCCAGCAGCTTAGAAGGGACAGGGGATCAGCCCCAGCATTTT.

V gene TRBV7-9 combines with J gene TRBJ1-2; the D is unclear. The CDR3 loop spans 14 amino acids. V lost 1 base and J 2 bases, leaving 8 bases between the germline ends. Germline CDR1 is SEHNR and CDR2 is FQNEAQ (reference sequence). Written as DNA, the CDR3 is TGTGCCAGCAGCTTAGTAGGCGGCAACTATGGCTACACCTTC. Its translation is CASSLVGGNYGYTF.